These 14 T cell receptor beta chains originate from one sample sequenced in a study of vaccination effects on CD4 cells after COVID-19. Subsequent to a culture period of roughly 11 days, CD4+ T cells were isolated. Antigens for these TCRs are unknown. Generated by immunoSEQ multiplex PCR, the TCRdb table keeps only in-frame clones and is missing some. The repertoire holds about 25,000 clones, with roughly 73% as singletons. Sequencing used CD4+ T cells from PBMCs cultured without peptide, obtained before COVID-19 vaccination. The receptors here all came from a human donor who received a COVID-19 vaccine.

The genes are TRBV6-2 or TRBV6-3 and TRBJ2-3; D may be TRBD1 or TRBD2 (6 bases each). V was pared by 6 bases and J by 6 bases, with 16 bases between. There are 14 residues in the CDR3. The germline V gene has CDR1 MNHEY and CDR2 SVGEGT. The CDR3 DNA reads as TGTGCCAGCAGCCCTCGACTAGGGGGGGATACGCAGTATTTT. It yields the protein CASSPRLGGDTQYF.

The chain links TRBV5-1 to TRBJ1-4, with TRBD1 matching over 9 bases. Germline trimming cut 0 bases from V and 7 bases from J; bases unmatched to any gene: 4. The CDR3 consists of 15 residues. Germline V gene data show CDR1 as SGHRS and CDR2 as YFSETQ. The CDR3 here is CASSLEGQGFEKLFF. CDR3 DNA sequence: TGCGCCAGCAGCTTGGAGGGACAGGGCTTTGAAAAACTGTTTTTT.

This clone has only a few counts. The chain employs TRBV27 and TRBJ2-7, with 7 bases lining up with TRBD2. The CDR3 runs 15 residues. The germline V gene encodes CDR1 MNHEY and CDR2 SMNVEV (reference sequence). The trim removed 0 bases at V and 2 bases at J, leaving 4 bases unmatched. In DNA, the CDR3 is TGTGCCAGCAGTTTATCCGCTAGCGGACCCTACGAGCAGTACTTC. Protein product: CASSLSASGPYEQYF.

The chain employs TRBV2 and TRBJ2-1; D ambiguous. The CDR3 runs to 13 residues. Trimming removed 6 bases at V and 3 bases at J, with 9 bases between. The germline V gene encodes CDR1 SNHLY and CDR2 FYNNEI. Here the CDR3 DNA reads TGTGCCAGCAGGCTTTTCGGCTACAATGAGCAGTTCTTC. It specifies CASRLFGYNEQFF.

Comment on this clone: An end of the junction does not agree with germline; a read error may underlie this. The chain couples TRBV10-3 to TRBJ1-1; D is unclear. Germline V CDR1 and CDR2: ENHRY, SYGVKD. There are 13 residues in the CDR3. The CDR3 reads CAICDLVNTEAFF. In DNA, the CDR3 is TGTGCCATCTGTGACCTTGTGAACACTGAAGCTTTCTTT.

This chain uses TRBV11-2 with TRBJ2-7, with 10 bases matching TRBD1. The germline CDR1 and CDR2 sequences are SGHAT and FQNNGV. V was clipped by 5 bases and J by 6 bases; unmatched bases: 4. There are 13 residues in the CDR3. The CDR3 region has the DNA TGTGCCAGCAGCATCCGGGACAGGGGCGAGCAGTACTTC. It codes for CASSIRDRGEQYF.

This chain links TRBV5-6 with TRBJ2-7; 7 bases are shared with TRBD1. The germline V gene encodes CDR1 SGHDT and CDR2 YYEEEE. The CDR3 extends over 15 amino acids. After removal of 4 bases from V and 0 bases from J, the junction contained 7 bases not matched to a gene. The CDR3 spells CASSQGQTSSYEQYF. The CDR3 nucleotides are TGTGCCAGCAGCCAGGGACAGACAAGCTCCTACGAGCAGTACTTC.

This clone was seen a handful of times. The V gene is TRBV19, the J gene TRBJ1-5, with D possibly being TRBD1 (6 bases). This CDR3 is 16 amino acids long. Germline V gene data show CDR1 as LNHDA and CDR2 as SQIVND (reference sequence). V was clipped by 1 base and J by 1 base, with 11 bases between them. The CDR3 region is CASSIVVRGSNQPQHF. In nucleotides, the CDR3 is TGTGCCAGTAGTATAGTCGTCAGGGGAAGCAATCAGCCCCAGCATTTT.

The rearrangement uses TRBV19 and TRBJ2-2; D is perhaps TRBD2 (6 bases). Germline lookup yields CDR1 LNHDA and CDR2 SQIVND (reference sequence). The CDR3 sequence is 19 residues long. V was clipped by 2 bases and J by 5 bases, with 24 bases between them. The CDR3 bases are TGTGCCAGTAGTATAAAGGGTGGGCTAGCGAATCTGGGGACCGGGGAGCTGTTTTTT. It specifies CASSIKGGLANLGTGELFF.

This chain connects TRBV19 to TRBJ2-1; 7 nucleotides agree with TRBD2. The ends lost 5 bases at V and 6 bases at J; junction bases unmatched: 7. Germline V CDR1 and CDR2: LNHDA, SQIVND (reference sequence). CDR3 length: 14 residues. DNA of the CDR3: TGTGCCAGTAGTGGGCCAGGGAGGGCCAATGAGCAGTTCTTC. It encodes CASSGPGRANEQFF.

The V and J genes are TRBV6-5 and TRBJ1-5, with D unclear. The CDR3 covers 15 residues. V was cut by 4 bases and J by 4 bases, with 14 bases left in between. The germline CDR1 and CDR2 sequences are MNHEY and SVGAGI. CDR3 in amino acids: CASSLVGVSNQPQHF. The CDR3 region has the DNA TGTGCCAGCAGTTTAGTTGGCGTATCGAATCAGCCCCAGCATTTT.

The CDR3 region is CASSLEGGRSNQPQHF. Here the CDR3 DNA reads TGTGCCAGCAGCTTGGAGGGGGGTAGGAGCAATCAGCCCCAGCATTTT. The chain combines TRBV5-8 with TRBJ1-5, with D perhaps matching TRBD1 (6 bases). V shed 0 bases and J shed 1 base, with 11 bases lying between them. Germline assignment: CDR1 SGHTS and CDR2 YDEGEE. The CDR3 has 16 residues.

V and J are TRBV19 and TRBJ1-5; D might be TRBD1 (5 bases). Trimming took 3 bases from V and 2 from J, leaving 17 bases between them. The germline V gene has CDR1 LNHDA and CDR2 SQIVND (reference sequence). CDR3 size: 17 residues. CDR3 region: CASSIEGRAWGNQPQHF. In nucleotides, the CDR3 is TGTGCCAGTAGTATCGAAGGCAGGGCATGGGGCAATCAGCCCCAGCATTTT.

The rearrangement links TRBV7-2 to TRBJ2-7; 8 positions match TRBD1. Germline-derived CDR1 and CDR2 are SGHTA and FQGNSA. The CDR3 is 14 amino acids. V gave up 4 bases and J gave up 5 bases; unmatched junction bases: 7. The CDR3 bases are TGTGCCAGCAGCTCCCGGACAGGGTCCCACGAGCAGTACTTC. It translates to CASSSRTGSHEQYF.